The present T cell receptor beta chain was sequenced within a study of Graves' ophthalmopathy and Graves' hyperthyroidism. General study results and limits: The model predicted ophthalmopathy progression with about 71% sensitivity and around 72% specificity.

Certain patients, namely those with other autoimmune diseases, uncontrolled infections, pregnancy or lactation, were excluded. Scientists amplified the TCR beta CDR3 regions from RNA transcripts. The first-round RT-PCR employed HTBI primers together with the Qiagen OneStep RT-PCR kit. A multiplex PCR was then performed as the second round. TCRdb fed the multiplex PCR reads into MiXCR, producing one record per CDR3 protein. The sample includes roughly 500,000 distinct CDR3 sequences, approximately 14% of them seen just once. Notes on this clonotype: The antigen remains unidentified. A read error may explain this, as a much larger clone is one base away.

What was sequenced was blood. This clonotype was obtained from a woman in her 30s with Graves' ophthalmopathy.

The CDR3, as DNA: TGTGCTAGTGGTATGGTAAGTCTACGCGTTCGGAATCAGCCCCAGCATTTT. It translates to CASGMVSLRVRNQPQHF. The chain recombines TRBV12-5 with TRBJ1-5; D not certain. The CDR3 has 17 amino acids. Germline loops: CDR1 LGHNT, CDR2 FRNRAP.